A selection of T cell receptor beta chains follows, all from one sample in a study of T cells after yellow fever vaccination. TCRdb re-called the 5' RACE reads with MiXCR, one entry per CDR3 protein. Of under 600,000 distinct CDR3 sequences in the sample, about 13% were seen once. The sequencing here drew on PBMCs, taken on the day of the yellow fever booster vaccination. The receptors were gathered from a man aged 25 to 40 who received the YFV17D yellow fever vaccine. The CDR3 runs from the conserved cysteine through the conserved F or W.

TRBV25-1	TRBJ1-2	CASSVVGYGKLFF
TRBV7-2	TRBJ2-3	CASSFLQAAGTDTQYF
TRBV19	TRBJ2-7	CASSSRLAGQYEQYF
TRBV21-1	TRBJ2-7	CASSKWGGADHEQYF
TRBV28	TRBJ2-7	CASARYSGPYEQYF
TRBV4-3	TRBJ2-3	CASSHGIGRDTQYF
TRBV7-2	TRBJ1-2	CASSAGQVPFGGYTF
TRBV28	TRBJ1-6	CASMESQGGNSPLHF
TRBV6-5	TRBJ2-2	CASSYARDTGELFF
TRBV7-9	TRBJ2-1	CASSYLSGSYNEQFF
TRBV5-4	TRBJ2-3	CASSSKAGQPTDTQYF
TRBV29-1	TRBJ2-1	CSVEDLSGAEQFF
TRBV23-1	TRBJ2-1	CASSQSVLAGSHHNEQFF
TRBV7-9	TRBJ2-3	CASSLWARDTDTQYF
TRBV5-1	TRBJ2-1	CASSFGTSPNEQFF
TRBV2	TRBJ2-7	CASSEPPSETGYSQYF
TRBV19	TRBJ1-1	CASSQEPGEAFF
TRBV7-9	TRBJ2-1	CASSFGTNYNEQFF
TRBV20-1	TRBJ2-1	CSASKGLAGYNEQFF
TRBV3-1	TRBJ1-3	CASSQVWSRGSTSGNTIYF
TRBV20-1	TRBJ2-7	CSARNSGKLTYEQYF
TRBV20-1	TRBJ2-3	CSAARTSADTQYF
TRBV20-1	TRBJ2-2	CSARVGTNTGELFF
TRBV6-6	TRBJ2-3	CASGPSDTQYF
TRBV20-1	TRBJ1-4	CSAPPGGPLIF
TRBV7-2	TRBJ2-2	CASSSTRTSVITGELFF
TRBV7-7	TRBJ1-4	CASSPLEGEKLFF
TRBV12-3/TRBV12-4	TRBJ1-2	CATQGQNNYGYTF
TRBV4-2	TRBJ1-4	CASSQADRATNEKLFF
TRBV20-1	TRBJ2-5	CSAPPGGVAAQYF
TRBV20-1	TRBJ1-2	CSAPAMDSHYGYTF
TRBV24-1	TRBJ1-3	CATITTGKEPGNTIYF
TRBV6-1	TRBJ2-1	CASSEFGASTPYNEQFF
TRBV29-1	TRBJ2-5	CSARREVWETQYF
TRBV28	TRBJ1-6	CASQSADRYNSPLHF
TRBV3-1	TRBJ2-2	CASSHGQRNTGELFF
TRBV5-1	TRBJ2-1	CASSSPLGGSGSYNEQFF
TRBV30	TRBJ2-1	CAGWRSYNEQFF
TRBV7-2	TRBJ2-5	CASSLEVAAIWETQYF
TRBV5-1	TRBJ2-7	CASSWSDEQYF
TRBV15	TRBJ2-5	CATSRDPGPEETQYF
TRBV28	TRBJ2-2	CASSLSRSRGPGELFF
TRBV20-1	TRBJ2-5	CSAPAERWYQETQYF
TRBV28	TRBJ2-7	CASSPPPGGEQYF
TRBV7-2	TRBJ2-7	CASSLNRARQYF
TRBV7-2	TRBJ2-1	CASSLMTVYNEQFF
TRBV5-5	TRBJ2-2	CASSRSNTGELFF
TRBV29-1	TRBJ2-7	CSVGFSGRKYEQYF
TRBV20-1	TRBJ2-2	CSARDHAGLANTGELFF
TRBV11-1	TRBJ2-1	CASSLVGMETSGTNEQFF
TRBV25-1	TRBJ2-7	CASRLAGPIGYEQYF
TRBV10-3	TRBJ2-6	CAISGGAGVSGANVLTF
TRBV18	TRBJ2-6	CASSPQTGSGANVLTF
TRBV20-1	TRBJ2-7	CSASSTYEQYF
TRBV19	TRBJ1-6	CASQDSRNSPLHF
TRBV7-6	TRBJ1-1	CASIPTGMNTEAFF
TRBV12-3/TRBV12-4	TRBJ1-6	CASSIEYRDSPLHF
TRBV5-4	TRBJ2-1	CASSHQAGASNEQFF
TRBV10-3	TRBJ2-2	CAISGTGELFF
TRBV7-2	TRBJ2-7	CASSSWRLGYEQYF